The 20 T cell receptor beta chains given below trace back to one sample, sequenced in a study of monozygotic twins with inflammatory bowel disease. TCRdb re-called the 5' RACE reads and gives one entry per CDR3 protein, without DNA. This listing includes some 200,000 distinct CDR3 sequences. Input material: blood. The origin of the receptors is a human donor with ulcerative colitis or Crohn's disease, or a healthy co-twin of an affected twin (not recorded which).

This chain joins TRBV7-2 and TRBJ1-1; no DNA is available, so the TRBD1 call from TCRdb remains unchecked. Looked up from germline, CDR1 is SGHTA and CDR2 is FQGNSA. This CDR3 has 16 residues. The chain's CDR3 is CASSLPHRDWDTEAFF.

The CDR3 sequence is CSALDPLQGANTEAFF. The chain is built from TRBV20-1 and TRBJ1-1; checking the TCRdb D call of TRBD1 is not possible without DNA. Germline CDR1 and CDR2: DFQATT and SNEGSKA (reference sequence). The CDR3 contains 16 residues.

J is TRBJ1-6 and V is TRBV3-1. In germline, CDR1 is LGHDT, CDR2 YNNKEL (reference sequence). The CDR3 contains 15 residues. CDR3 in amino acids: CASSQDQGFGSPLHF.

The V gene is TRBV20-1, the J gene TRBJ1-2; TCRdb's assignment of TRBD1 cannot be checked, as there is no DNA. CDR1 is DFQATT, CDR2 SNEGSKA, per germline (reference sequence). The CDR3 extends over 11 amino acids. The CDR3: CSVKDRTGYTF.

The chain has TRBV5-6 and TRBJ2-2; TCRdb picks TRBD2, but there is no DNA to check that call. CDR1 and CDR2 (germline): SGHDT, YYEEEE. The CDR3 is 15 residues long. The CDR3 reads CASSLLTSVSGELFF.

The V gene is TRBV29-1, the J gene TRBJ1-4; TCRdb's D gene call, TRBD1, goes unchecked for lack of DNA. CDR1 SQVTM and CDR2 ANQGSEA come from the germline V gene. The CDR3 loop spans 14 amino acids. CDR3 in amino acids: CSAGTGPTNEKLFF.

The J gene is TRBJ1-1, the V gene TRBV27; there is no DNA to check the TCRdb D call of TRBD1. Germline V gives CDR1 MNHEY, CDR2 SMNVEV (reference sequence). The CDR3 has 12 amino acids. The CDR3 sequence is CASSLRGAAAFF.

CDR3 amino acids: CASSQLTGTINTEAFF. The chain employs TRBV5-1 and TRBJ1-1; absent DNA, TCRdb's TRBD1 call cannot be checked. CDR1 SGHRS and CDR2 YFSETQ come from the germline V gene. CDR3 length equals 16 residues. Looking up the rest from reference TRBV5-1 and TRBJ1-1 gives the full variable domain: KAGVTQTPRYLIKTRGQQVTLSCSPISGHRSVSWYQQTPGQGLQFLFEYFSETQRNKGNFPGRFSGRQFSNSRSEMNVSTLELGDSALYLCASSQLTGTINTEAFFGQGTRLTVV.

The genes are TRBV29-1 and TRBJ2-1. This CDR3 spans 15 amino acids. In germline, CDR1 is SQVTM, CDR2 ANQGSEA. CDR3: CSLATATSSYNEQFF.

CDR3 in amino acids: CASSQEGPANTEAFF. The V gene is TRBV4-2, the J gene TRBJ1-1. This CDR3 contains 15 residues. Germline CDR1 reads LGHNA; CDR2 reads YNFKEQ.

The chain combines TRBV9 with TRBJ1-4. Germline V gene data show CDR1 as SGDLS and CDR2 as YYNGEE. The CDR3 extends over 13 amino acids. CDR3 sequence reads: CASSRDGNEKLFF.

CDR3 sequence reads: CASSLPWDRSSYNEQFF. J is TRBJ2-1 and V is TRBV7-9; TCRdb gives TRBD1 as the D gene, but with no DNA this cannot be confirmed. CDR3 size: 17 residues. The V gene's germline CDR1 is SEHNR and CDR2 FQNEAQ (reference sequence).

This chain connects TRBV6-1 to TRBJ2-5; TCRdb's D gene call, TRBD1, goes unchecked for lack of DNA. The CDR3 totals 16 residues. In germline, CDR1 is MNHNS, CDR2 SASEGT. The CDR3 sequence is CASSATGGVGGETQYF.

The gene calls are TRBV10-3 and TRBJ2-7. From germline, CDR1 is ENHRY and CDR2 SYGVKD. This CDR3 is built from 14 residues. The CDR3 loop reads CAISESGRSYEQYF.

The chain couples TRBV12-3 or TRBV12-4 to TRBJ2-1. This CDR3 spans 15 amino acids. CDR3 protein: CASSLLGLNHNEQFF.

The chain has TRBV12-3 or TRBV12-4 and TRBJ2-6. The CDR3 has 14 residues. The CDR3 protein is CASSLLMGANVLTF.

CDR3 sequence: CASIRDRSDYGYTF. The chain recombines TRBV12-3 or TRBV12-4 with TRBJ1-2; the TCRdb D gene call, TRBD1, has no DNA to confirm it. This CDR3 spans 14 amino acids.

This rearrangement joins TRBV7-9 to TRBJ2-3; TCRdb gives TRBD2 as the D gene, but with no DNA this cannot be confirmed. Germline-derived CDR1 and CDR2 are SEHNR and FQNEAQ (reference sequence). The CDR3 is 15 amino acids. This chain's CDR3 is CASSLTESAADTQYF.

V and J are TRBV20-1 and TRBJ2-1; TCRdb indicates TRBD1, and absent DNA this call remains unverified. The length of the CDR3 is 15 residues. Germline CDR1 DFQATT, CDR2 SNEGSKA (reference sequence). The CDR3 loop reads CSASPYPQLASEQFF.

The rearrangement links TRBV20-1 to TRBJ2-7. The CDR3 contains 12 residues. Germline V lookup: CDR1 DFQATT, CDR2 SNEGSKA (reference sequence). The CDR3 protein is CSARGSAYEQYF.